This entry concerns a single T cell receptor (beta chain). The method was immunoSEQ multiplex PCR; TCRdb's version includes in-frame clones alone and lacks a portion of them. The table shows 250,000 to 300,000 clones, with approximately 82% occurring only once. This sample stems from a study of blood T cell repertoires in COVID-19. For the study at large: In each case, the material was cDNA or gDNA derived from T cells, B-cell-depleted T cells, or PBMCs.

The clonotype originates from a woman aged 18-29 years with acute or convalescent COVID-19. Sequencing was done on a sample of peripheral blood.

This CDR3 is CASSVDLLAGGPYEQFF. The CDR3 DNA follows: TGTGCCAGCAGCGTAGACCTCCTAGCGGGAGGGCCCTATGAGCAGTTCTTC. The chain couples TRBV9 to TRBJ2-1; 12 positions match TRBD2. Germline values: CDR1 SGDLS, CDR2 YYNGEE. The CDR3 spans 17 residues. J gave up 8 bases and V 0 bases, and 9 bases lay outside the gene matches.